This entry describes one T cell receptor beta chain. The method was immunoSEQ multiplex PCR; TCRdb's version includes in-frame clones alone and lacks a portion of them. The sample records roughly 59,000 clones, approximately 65% being singletons. This sample stems from a study of radiotherapy plus CTLA-4 blockade in lung cancer. CDR3 length equals 18 residues. Trimming at V came to 5 bases and at J to 0 bases, leaving 10 bases not matched to a gene. Germline lookup yields CDR1 MNHEY and CDR2 SMNVEV (reference sequence). The material sequenced was peripheral blood, taken from a patient treated with radiotherapy plus ipilimumab. This receptor was identified in a human donor with non-small cell lung cancer whose response to radiotherapy plus ipilimumab could not be evaluated. The chain carries TRBV27 and TRBJ1-6; 7 bases line up with TRBD1. CDR3 residues: CASSPWDRISSYNSPLHF. CDR3 nucleotides: TGTGCCAGCAGTCCCTGGGACAGAATAAGCTCCTATAATTCACCCCTCCACTTT.